The 15 T cell receptor beta chains listed next were all sequenced from one sample in a study of T-cell reconstitution after alpha-beta-depleted transplantation in children. As it was prepared, the TCRbeta library received unique molecular identifiers. TCRdb re-called the PCR reads through MiXCR, storing one row per CDR3 protein. The table has about 200,000 distinct CDR3 sequences, under 20% seen once; the top ten hold around 44%. The sample was PBMCs, mostly from graft donor cells, taken 360 days after TCRalphabeta/CD19-depleted stem cell transplant. The receptors come from a male patient under 10 years old who had a stem cell transplant for acute lymphoblastic leukemia, so the T cells may come from the graft donor.

This clonotype has a count of ten or more. V and J are TRBV6-5 and TRBJ2-2; D may correspond to TRBD1 or TRBD2 (5 bases each). The CDR3 is 15 amino acids. V lost 2 bases, J lost 3 bases, and 10 bases lay in between. Germline values: CDR1 MNHEY, CDR2 SVGAGI. The CDR3 DNA is TGTGCCAGCAGTTACCGGCGAGGGGACACCGGGGAGCTGTTTTTT. Protein sequence: CASSYRRGDTGELFF.

The chain links TRBV6-2 or TRBV6-3 to TRBJ2-7; 9 bases are shared with TRBD2. J gave up 3 bases and V 6 bases, and 3 bases lay outside the gene matches. CDR3 length: 13 residues. CDR1 and CDR2 from the germline V gene are MNHEY and SVGEGT. The CDR3 nucleotides read TGTGCCAGCAGAGGTAGCGGGGGCTACGAGCAGTACTTC. Protein sequence: CASRGSGGYEQYF.

This clonotype was found a few times. This rearrangement joins TRBV6-2 or TRBV6-3 to TRBJ2-2, with D unresolved. Per germline, CDR1 MNHEY and CDR2 SVGEGT. V dropped 7 bases and J dropped 5 bases, with 14 bases sitting between them. This CDR3 region has 14 residues. As DNA, the CDR3 is TGTGCCAGCACCATCGGCCCCTCAACCGGGGAGCTGTTTTTT. Its protein is CASTIGPSTGELFF.

The J gene is TRBJ2-3, the V gene TRBV15, with TRBD1 as a possible D gene (6 bases). This CDR3 region has 20 residues. The ends were cut back, 0 bases at V and 0 bases at J, with 22 bases in the middle. Germline-derived CDR1 and CDR2 are LNHNV and YYDKDF (reference sequence). The chain's CDR3 is CATSRDRYRDTPNSTDTQYF. In DNA, the CDR3 is TGTGCCACCAGCAGAGACCGTTACCGGGACACACCAAATAGCACAGATACGCAGTATTTT.

This clonotype was detected many times. The chain uses TRBV7-2 and TRBJ2-7; D is possibly TRBD2 (5 bases). The CDR3 consists of 13 residues. V dropped 5 bases and J dropped 4 bases, with 12 bases sitting between them. CDR1 is SGHTA and CDR2 is FQGNSA in the germline V gene. The CDR3 nucleotides are TGTGCCAGCAGCCCCCGGACGGGATACGAGCAGTACTTC. Translation: CASSPRTGYEQYF.

This clonotype was picked up many times. The chain uses TRBV29-1 and TRBJ1-5; D is perhaps TRBD1 (5 bases). Germline loops: CDR1 SQVTM, CDR2 ANQGSEA. The V end lost 4 bases, the J end lost 2 bases, and 12 bases lay between the germline ends. CDR3 length: 14 amino acids. CDR3 bases: TGCAGCGTTGCGGCAGGGAGGGGCAATCAGCCCCAGCATTTT. Its protein product is CSVAAGRGNQPQHF.

Only a few counts were recorded for this clonotype. CDR3 loop: CASRNTGVGTEAFF. The CDR3 DNA is TGTGCCAGCAGAAATACGGGAGTAGGCACTGAAGCTTTCTTT. V usage is TRBV6-2 or TRBV6-3 and J usage is TRBJ1-1; unclear D gene. The CDR3 is 14 residues long. The germline V gene has CDR1 MNHEY and CDR2 SVGEGT. V dropped 6 bases and J dropped 4 bases, with 15 bases sitting between them.

The V and J genes are TRBV20-1 and TRBJ1-5; D gene unclear. V lost 6 bases and J lost 4, with 10 bases in between. Germline CDR1 and CDR2: DFQATT and SNEGSKA (reference sequence). CDR3 length: 12 amino acids. The CDR3 is CSALLGNQPQHF. In DNA, the CDR3 is TGCAGTGCCCTCCTAGGGAATCAGCCCCAGCATTTT.

The sample holds a few counts of this clonotype. The chain couples TRBV29-1 to TRBJ2-7; D uncertain. The V gene lost 0 bases and the J gene lost 3 bases, with 6 bases spanning the gap. CDR1 is SQVTM and CDR2 is ANQGSEA in the germline V gene. CDR3 size: 12 residues. The CDR3 bases are TGCAGCGTTGAAGACAGAGTCTACGAGCAGTACTTC. Residues: CSVEDRVYEQYF.

The chain uses TRBV7-2 and TRBJ2-7; TRBD1 is a possible D gene (5 bases). The V gene's germline CDR1 is SGHTA and CDR2 FQGNSA. This CDR3 is built from 15 residues. The germline V and J ends were trimmed by 4 bases and 3 bases, with 16 bases remaining between them. CDR3 region: CASSSTTDPRYEQYF. Here the CDR3 DNA reads TGTGCCAGCAGCTCTACGACAGATCCACGCTACGAGCAGTACTTC.

The chain carries TRBV4-3 and TRBJ2-2, with D perhaps matching TRBD1 (6 bases). Deletions cut 0 bases from V and 0 bases from J, with 11 bases between. The germline V gene encodes CDR1 LGHNA and CDR2 YSLEER. The CDR3 has 17 amino acids. This chain's CDR3 is CASSQDPNRANTGELFF. CDR3 sequence (DNA): TGCGCCAGCAGCCAAGACCCGAACAGGGCGAACACCGGGGAGCTGTTTTTT.

This chain links TRBV7-9 with TRBJ1-2, with D uncertain. V was shortened by 3 bases and J by 6 bases, with 17 bases between the two germline ends. The germline CDR1 and CDR2 sequences are SEHNR and FQNEAQ (reference sequence). This CDR3 is 15 amino acids long. The CDR3 bases are TGTGCCAGCAGCTTGGGAGACATAGCAATTGATGGCTACACCTTC. Translated: CASSLGDIAIDGYTF.

This clonotype was detected ten times or more. The chain has TRBV10-3 and TRBJ2-3; tentative D call: TRBD2 (5 bases). Germline loops: CDR1 ENHRY, CDR2 SYGVKD. This CDR3 comprises 14 residues. V gave up 2 bases and J gave up 6 bases, with 12 bases separating them. For the CDR3, the DNA is TGTGCCATCAGTGAGGGACTGGGAACTGATACGCAGTATTTT. Translating gives CAISEGLGTDTQYF.

J is TRBJ2-3 and V is TRBV7-2, with TRBD2 matching over 10 bases. Trimming cost V 5 bases and J 5 bases; bases outside gene matches: 7. CDR1 and CDR2 from the germline V gene are SGHTA and FQGNSA. CDR3 length equals 15 residues. Here the CDR3 reads CASSLQRGGLDTQYF. The DNA of the CDR3 is TGTGCCAGCAGCCTCCAGCGGGGGGGATTAGATACGCAGTATTTT. Full variable domain (remainder filled in from reference TRBV7-2 and TRBJ2-3): GAGVSQSPSNKVTEKGKDVELRCDPISGHTALYWYRQSLGQGLEFLIYFQGNSAPDKSGLPSDRFSAERTGGSVSTLTIQRTQQEDSAVYLCASSLQRGGLDTQYFGPGTRLTVL.

This clonotype appeared a few times. This sequence joins TRBV6-1 and TRBJ1-5; D perhaps matches TRBD1 (5 bases). V was pared by 5 bases and J by 3 bases, with 23 bases between. Germline V gene sequence: CDR1 MNHNS, CDR2 SASEGT. This CDR3 is built from 18 residues. For the CDR3, the DNA is TGTGCCAGCAGTCTCCATACCCCGGGACTGACTTTCAATCAGCCCCAGCATTTT. Its translation: CASSLHTPGLTFNQPQHF.